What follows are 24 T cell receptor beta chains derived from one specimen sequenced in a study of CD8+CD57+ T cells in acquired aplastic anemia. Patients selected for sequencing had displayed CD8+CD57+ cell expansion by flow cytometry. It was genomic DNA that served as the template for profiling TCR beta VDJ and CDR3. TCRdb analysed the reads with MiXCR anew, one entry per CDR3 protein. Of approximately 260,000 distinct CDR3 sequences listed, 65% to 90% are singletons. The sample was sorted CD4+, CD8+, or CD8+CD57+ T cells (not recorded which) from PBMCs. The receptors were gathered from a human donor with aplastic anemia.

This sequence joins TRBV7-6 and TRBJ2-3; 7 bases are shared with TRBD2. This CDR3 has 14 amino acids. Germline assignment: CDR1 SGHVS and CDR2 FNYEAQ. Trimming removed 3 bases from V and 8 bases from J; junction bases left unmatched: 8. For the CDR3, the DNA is TGTGCCAGCAGCTTGGCGGGAGATCACGCTACGCAGTATTTT. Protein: CASSLAGDHATQYF.

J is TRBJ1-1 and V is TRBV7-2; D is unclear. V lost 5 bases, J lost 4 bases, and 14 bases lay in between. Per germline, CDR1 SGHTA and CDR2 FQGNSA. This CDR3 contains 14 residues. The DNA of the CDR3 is TGTGCCAGCAGCCGAACAAGGACCAGCACTGAAGCTTTCTTT. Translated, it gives CASSRTRTSTEAFF.

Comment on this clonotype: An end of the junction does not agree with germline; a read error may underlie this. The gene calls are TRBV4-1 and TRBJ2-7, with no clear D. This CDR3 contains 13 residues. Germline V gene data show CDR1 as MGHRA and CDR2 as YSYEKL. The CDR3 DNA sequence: TGCGCCGGCAGCCACGGCACAACCTACGGGCAGTACTTC. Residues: CAGSHGTTYGQYF.

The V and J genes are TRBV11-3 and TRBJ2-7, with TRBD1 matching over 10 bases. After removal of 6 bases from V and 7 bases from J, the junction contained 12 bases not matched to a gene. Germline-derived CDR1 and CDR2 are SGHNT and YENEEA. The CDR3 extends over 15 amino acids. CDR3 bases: TGTGCCAGCAGGCCGACAGGGGGCAGCTTGGAGGAGCAGTACTTC. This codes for CASRPTGGSLEEQYF.

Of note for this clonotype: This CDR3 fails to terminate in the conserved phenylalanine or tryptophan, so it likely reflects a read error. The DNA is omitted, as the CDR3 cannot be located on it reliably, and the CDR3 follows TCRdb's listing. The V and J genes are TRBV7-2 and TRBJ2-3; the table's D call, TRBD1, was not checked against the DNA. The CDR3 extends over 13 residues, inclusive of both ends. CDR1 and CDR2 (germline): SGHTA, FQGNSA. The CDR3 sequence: CASSYGGGADYGY.

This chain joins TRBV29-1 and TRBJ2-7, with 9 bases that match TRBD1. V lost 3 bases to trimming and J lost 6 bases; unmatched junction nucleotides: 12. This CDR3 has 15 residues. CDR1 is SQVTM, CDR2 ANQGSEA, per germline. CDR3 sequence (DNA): TGCAGCGTTGAGCGCGCTTCGGGACAGGGAATCGAGCAGTACTTC. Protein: CSVERASGQGIEQYF.

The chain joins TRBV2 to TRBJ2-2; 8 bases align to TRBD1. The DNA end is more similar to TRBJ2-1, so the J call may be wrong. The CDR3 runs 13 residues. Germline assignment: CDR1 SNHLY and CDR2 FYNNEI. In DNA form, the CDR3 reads TGTGCTACCAGGGCAGGGGGCACCCGGGAGCAGTTCTTC. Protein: CATRAGGTREQFF.

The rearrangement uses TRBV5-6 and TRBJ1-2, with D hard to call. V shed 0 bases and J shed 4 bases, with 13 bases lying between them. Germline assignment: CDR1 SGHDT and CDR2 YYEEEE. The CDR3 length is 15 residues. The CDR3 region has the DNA TGTGCCAGCAGCTTGGAGAGAGAGGATGGCTATGGCTACACCTTC. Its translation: CASSLEREDGYGYTF.

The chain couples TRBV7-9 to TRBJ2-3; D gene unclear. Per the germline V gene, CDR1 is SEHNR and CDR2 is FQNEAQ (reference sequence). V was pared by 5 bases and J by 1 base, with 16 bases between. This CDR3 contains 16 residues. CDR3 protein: CASSLETSDRTDTQYF. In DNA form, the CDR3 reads TGTGCCAGCAGCCTTGAAACAAGCGATCGCACAGATACGCAGTATTTT.

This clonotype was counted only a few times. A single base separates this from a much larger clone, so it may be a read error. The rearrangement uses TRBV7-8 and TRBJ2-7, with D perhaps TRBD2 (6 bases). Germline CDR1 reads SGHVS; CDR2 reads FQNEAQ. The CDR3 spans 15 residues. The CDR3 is CASSLAGGLDTQHYF. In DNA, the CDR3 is TGTGCCAGCAGCTTAGCGGGAGGTCTCGATACGCAGCATTACTTC.

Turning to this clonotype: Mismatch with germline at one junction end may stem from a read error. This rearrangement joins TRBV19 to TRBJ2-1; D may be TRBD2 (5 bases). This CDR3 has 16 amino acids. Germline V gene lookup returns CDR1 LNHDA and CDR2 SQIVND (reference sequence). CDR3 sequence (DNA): TGTGCCAGTAGTCTAGCTACCAGCGGATACAATAAGGAGCTGTTCTTC. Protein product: CASSLATSGYNKELFF. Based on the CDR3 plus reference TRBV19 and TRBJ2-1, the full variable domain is DGGITQSPKYLFRKEGQNVTLSCEQNLNHDAMYWYRQDPGQGLRLIYYSQIVNDFQKGDIAEGYSVSREKKESFPLTVTSAQKNPTAFYLCASSLATSGYNKELFFGPGTRLTVL.

The CDR3 loop reads CASGGDGGIQYFFF. The CDR3 region has the DNA TGTGCCAGCGGCGGGGATGGGGGCATTCAGTACTTCTTCTTT. This chain connects TRBV9 to TRBJ1-1, with TRBD1 as a possible D gene (6 bases). The germline CDR1 and CDR2 sequences are SGDLS and YYNGEE. Trimming removed 7 bases at V and 14 bases at J, with 27 bases between. The CDR3 covers 14 residues. The entire variable domain, with the rest obtained from reference TRBV9 and TRBJ1-1, is as follows: DSGVTQTPKHLITATGQRVTLRCSPRSGDLSVYWYQQSLDQGLQFLIQYYNGEERAKGNILERFSAQQFPDLHSELNLSSLELGDSALYFCASGGDGGIQYFFFGQGTRLTVV.

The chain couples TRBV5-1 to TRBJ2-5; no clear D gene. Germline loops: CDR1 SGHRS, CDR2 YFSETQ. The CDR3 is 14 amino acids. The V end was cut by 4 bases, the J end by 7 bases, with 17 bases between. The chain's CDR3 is CASSDYTINTTQYF. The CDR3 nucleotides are TGCGCCAGCAGCGATTACACCATCAACACGACCCAGTACTTC.

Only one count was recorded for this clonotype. The CDR3 region has the DNA TGTGCCAGCAGCCCACCGGGACAGCCAGAGACCCAGCACTATTTT. Protein product: CASSPPGQPETQHYF. The chain links TRBV7-2 to TRBJ2-3, with 7 bases aligning to TRBD1. Trimming at V came to 5 bases and at J to 15 bases, leaving 20 bases not matched to a gene. Germline V gene lookup returns CDR1 SGHTA and CDR2 FQGNSA. The CDR3 is 15 residues long.

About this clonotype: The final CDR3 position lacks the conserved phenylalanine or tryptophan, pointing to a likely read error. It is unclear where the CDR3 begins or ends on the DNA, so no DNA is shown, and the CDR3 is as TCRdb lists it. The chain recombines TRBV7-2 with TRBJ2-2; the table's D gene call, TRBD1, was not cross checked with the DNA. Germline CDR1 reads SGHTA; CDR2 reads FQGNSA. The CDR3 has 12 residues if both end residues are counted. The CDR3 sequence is CASSYYDQAGEL.

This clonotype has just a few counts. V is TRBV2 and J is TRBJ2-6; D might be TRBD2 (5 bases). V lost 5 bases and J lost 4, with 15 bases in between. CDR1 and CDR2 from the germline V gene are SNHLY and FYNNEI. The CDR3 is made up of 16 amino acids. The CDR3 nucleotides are TGTGCCAGCAGTTCCGCGGGTAGCTACGGGGCCAACGTCCTGACTTTC. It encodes CASSSAGSYGANVLTF.

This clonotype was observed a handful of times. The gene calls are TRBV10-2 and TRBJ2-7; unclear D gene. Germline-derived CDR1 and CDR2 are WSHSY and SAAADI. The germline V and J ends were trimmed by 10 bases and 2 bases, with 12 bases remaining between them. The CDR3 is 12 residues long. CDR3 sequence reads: CATLGRPYEQYF. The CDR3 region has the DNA TGCGCCACCTTGGGCAGACCCTACGAGCAGTACTTC.

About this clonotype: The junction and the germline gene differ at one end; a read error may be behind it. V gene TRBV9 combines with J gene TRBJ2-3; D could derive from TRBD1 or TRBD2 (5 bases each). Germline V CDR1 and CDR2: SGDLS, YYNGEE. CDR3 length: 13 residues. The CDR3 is CASSDDGGDTYTF. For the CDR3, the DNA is TGTGCCAGCAGCGACGATGGGGGAGATACCTACACTTTT.

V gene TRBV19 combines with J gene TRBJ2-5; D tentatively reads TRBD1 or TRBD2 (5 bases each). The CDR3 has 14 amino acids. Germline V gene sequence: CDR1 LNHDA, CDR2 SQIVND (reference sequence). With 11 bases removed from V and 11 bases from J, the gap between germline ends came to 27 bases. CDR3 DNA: TGTGCCGTCAGAGGGGCCGGCGAACAAGATACGCAGTACTTC. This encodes CAVRGAGEQDTQYF. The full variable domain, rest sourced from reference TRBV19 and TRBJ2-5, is DGGITQSPKYLFRKEGQNVTLSCEQNLNHDAMYWYRQDPGQGLRLIYYSQIVNDFQKGDIAEGYSVSREKKESFPLTVTSAQKNPTAFYLCAVRGAGEQDTQYFGPGTRLLVL.

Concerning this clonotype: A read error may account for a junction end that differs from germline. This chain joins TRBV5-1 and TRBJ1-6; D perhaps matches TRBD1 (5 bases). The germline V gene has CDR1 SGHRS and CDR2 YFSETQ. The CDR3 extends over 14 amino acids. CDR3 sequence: CASSLERGNTPLHF. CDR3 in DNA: TGTGCCAGCAGCTTGGAGAGGGGTAACACACCCCTCCACTTT.

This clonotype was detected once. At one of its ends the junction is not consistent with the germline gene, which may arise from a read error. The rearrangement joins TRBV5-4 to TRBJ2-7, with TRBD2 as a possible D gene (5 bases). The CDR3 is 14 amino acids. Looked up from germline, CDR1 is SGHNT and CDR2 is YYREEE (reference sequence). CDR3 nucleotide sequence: TGTGCCACCAGCGGTAGTAGCCTAGCCTACGAGCAGTACTTC. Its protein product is CATSGSSLAYEQYF.

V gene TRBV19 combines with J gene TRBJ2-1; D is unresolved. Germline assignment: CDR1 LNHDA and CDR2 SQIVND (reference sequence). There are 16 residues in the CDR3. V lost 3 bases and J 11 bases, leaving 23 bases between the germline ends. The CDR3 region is CASSMAGGACHEQQFF. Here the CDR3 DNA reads TGTGCCAGTAGTATGGCTGGCGGAGCCTGCCATGAGCAGCAGTTCTTC.

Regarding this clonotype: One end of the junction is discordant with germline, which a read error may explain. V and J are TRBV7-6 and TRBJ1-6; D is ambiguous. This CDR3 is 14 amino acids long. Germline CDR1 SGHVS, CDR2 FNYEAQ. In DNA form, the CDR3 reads TGTGCCAGCAGCTTAAGTGCCTATACCGCACCGCTGCATTTT. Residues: CASSLSAYTAPLHF.

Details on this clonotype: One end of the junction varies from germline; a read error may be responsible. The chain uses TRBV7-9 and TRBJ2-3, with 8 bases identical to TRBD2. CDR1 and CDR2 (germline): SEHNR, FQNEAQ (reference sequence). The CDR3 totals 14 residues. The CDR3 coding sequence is TGTGCCAGCCACTGGGCGGGGGGTCCCCAGAACTTGGGGTTT. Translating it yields CASHWAGGPQNLGF.